This TCR beta chain derives from a study of blood T cell repertoires in COVID-19. Study in general: COVID-19 samples from acute and convalescent phases originated in the United States, Italy and Spain.

Measured with immunoSEQ multiplex PCR; TCRdb has only the in-frame clones, and not every one. The data contain under 300,000 clones, 75% to 90% of them singletons. This clone is a singleton in its sample. The sequence was collected from a woman aged 35 to 49 with acute or convalescent COVID-19. Sequencing used peripheral blood.

CDR3: CASTDDRVDSEQFF. The CDR3 nucleotides are TGTGCCAGCACCGACGACAGGGTAGACAGTGAGCAGTTCTTC. The J gene is TRBJ2-1, the V gene TRBV6-5; 7 bases are shared with TRBD1. The germline V gene has CDR1 MNHEY and CDR2 SVGAGI. Trimming removed 7 bases from V and 9 bases from J; junction bases left unmatched: 12. The CDR3 has 14 residues.